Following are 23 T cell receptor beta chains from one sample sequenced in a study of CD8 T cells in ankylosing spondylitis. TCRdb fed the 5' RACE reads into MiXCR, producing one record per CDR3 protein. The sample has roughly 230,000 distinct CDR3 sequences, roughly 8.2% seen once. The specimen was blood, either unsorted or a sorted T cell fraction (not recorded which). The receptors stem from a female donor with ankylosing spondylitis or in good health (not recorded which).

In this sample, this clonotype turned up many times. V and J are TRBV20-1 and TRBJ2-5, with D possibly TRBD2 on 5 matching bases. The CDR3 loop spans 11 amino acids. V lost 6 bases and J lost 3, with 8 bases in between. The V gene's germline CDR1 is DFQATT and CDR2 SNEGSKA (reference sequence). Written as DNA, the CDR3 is TGCAGTGCGGACTCTGAAGAGACCCAGTACTTC. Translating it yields CSADSEETQYF.

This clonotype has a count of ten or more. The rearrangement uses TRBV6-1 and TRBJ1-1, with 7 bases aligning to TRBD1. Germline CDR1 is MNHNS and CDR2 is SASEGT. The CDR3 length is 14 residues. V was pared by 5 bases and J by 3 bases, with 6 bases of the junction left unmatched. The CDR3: CASSRMTGYTEAFF. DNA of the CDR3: TGTGCCAGCAGTCGGATGACAGGGTACACTGAAGCTTTCTTT.

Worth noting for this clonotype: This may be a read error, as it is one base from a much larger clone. The CDR3 DNA reads as TGCGCCAGCAGCCCAACAGGGGGCGCCTACAGTGAGCAGTTCTTC. This codes for CASSPTGGAYSEQFF. This chain uses TRBV10-1 with TRBJ2-1, with TRBD1 identical over 9 bases. This CDR3 comprises 15 residues. Germline CDR1 is WNHNN and CDR2 is SYGVQD (reference sequence).

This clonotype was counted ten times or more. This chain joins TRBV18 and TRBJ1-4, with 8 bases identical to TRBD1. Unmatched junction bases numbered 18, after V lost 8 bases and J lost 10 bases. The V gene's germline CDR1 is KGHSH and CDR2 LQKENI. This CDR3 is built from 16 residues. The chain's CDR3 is CASTPGDRSPTGKLFF. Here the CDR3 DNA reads TGTGCCAGCACCCCAGGGGACAGGAGCCCTACCGGAAAACTGTTTTTT.

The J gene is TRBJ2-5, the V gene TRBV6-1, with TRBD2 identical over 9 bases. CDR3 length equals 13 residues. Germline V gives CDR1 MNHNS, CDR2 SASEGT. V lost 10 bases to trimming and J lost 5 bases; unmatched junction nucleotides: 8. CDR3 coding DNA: TGTGCCACCCGTAGCGGGGGCTGGGAGACCCAGTACTTC. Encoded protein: CATRSGGWETQYF.

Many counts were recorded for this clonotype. CDR3 residues: CASSRDRGRGQPQHF. DNA of the CDR3: TGTGCCAGCAGCCGGGACAGGGGGCGAGGACAGCCCCAGCATTTT. The chain recombines TRBV5-5 with TRBJ1-5, with 12 nucleotides matching TRBD1. V lost 4 bases and J lost 7; bases outside the gene matches: 6. The CDR3 loop spans 15 amino acids. Per germline, CDR1 SGHKS and CDR2 YYEKEE (reference sequence).

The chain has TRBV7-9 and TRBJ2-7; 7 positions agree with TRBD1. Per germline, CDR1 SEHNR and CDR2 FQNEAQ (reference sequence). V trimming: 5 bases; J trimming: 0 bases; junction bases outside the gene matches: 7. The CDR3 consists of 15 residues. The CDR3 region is CASSDDRTGSYEQYF. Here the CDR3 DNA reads TGTGCCAGCAGCGATGACAGGACAGGCTCCTACGAGCAGTACTTC.

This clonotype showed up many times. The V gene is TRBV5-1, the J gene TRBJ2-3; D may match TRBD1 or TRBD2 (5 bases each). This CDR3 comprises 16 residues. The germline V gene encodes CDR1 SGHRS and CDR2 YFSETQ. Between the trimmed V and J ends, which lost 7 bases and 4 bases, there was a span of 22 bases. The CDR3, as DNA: TGCGCCAGCGGGCCCGGGACCCACAGAAGGGCAGATACGCAGTATTTT. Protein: CASGPGTHRRADTQYF.

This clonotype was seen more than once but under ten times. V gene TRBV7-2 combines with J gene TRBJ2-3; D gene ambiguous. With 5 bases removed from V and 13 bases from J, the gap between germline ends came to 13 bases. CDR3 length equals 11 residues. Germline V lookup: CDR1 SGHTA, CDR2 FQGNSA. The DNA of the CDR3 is TGTGCCAGCAGCGACGGGCCAAAGGAGTATTTT. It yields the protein CASSDGPKEYF.

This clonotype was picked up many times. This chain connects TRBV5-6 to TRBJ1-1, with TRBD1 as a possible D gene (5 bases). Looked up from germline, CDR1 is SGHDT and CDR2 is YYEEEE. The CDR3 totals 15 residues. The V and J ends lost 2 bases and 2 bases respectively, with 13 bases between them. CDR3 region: CASSFWGGTNTEAFF. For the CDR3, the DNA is TGTGCCAGCAGCTTTTGGGGTGGGACCAACACTGAAGCTTTCTTT.

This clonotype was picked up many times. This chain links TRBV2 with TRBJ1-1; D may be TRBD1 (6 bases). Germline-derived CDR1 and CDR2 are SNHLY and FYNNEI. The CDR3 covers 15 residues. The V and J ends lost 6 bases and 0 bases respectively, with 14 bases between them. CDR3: CASSAGHALNTEAFF. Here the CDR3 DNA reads TGTGCCAGCAGCGCGGGACATGCCCTGAACACTGAAGCTTTCTTT.

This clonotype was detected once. Here the CDR3 DNA reads TGTGCCAGTAGTACCCGACGAGGCGGGGAGCTGTTTTTT. Protein product: CASSTRRGGELFF. The chain recombines TRBV19 with TRBJ2-2; D unresolved. Germline V lookup: CDR1 LNHDA, CDR2 SQIVND (reference sequence). The CDR3 is made up of 13 amino acids. V shed 4 bases and J shed 7 bases, with 10 bases lying between them.

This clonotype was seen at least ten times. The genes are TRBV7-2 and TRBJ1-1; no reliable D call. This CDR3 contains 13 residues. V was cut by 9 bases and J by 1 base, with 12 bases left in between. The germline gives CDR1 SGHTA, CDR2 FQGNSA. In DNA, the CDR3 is TGTGCCAGTAGTCTTGGCGCGAACACTGAAGCTTTCTTT. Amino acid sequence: CASSLGANTEAFF.

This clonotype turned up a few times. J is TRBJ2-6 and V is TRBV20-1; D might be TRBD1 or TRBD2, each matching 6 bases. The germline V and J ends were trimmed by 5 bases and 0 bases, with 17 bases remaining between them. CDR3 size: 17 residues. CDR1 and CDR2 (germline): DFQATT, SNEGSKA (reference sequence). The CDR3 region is CSAFPGAGRSGANVLTF. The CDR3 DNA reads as TGCAGTGCTTTCCCAGGGGCGGGACGCTCTGGGGCCAACGTCCTGACTTTC.

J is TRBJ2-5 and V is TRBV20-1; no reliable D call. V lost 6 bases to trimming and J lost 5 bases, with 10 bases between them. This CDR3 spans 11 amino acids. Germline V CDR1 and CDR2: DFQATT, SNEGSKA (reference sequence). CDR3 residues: CSASQKETQYF. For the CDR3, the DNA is TGCAGTGCCTCTCAGAAGGAGACCCAGTACTTC.

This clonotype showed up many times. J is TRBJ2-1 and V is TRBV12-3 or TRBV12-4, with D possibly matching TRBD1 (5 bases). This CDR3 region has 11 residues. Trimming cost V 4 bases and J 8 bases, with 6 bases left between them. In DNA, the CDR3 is TGTGCCAGCAGTTGGGGCGATGAGCAGTTCTTC. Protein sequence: CASSWGDEQFF.

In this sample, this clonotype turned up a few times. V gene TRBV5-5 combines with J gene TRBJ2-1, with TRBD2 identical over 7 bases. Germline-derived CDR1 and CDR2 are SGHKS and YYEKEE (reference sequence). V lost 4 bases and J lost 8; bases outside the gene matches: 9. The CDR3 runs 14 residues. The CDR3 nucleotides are TGTGCCAGCAGCGCCCACCGGGGGGAAGATGAGCAGTTCTTC. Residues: CASSAHRGEDEQFF.

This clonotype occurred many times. CDR3 coding DNA: TGTGCCAGCAGTTTATTCGGGACAGGGTCCCCAGATACGCAGTATTTT. It specifies CASSLFGTGSPDTQYF. The chain links TRBV12-3 or TRBV12-4 to TRBJ2-3, with 9 positions matching TRBD1. The CDR3 runs to 16 residues. Trimming cost V 2 bases and J 4 bases; bases outside gene matches: 7.

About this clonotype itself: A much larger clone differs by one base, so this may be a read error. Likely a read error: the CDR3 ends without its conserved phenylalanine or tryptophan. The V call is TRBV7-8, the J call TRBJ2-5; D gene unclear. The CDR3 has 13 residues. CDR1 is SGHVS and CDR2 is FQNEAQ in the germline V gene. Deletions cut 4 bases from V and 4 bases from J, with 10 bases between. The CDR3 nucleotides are TGTGCCAGCAGCTCCCATAAATTAGAGACCCAGTACTCC. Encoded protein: CASSSHKLETQYS.

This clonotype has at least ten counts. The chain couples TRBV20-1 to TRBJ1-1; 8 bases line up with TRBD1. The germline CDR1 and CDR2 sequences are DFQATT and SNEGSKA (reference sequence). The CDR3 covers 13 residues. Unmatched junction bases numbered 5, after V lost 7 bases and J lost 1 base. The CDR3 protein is CSGRDRWNTEAFF. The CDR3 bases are TGCAGTGGCAGGGACAGGTGGAACACTGAAGCTTTCTTT.

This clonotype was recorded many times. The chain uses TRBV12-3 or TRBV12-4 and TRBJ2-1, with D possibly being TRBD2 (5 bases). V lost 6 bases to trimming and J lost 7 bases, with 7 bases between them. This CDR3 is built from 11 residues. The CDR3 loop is CASRQRNEQFF. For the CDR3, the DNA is TGTGCCAGCAGGCAGCGGAATGAGCAGTTCTTC.

This CDR3 is CASSLDQWQGTDTQYF. CDR3 in DNA: TGTGCCAGCAGCTTAGATCAATGGCAGGGAACAGATACGCAGTATTTT. J is TRBJ2-3 and V is TRBV11-2, with a possible D match to TRBD1 (5 bases). Germline assignment: CDR1 SGHAT and CDR2 FQNNGV. Trimming pared 0 bases from V and 3 bases from J, leaving 13 bases between. This CDR3 spans 16 amino acids.

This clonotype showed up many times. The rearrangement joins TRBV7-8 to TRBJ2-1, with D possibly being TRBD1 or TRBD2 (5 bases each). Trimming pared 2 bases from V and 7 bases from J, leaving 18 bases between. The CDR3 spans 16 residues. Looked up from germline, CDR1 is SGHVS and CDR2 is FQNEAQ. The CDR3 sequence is CASSLTRGYPGNEQFF. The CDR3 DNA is TGTGCCAGCAGCTTAACCCGCGGGTATCCAGGGAATGAGCAGTTCTTC.